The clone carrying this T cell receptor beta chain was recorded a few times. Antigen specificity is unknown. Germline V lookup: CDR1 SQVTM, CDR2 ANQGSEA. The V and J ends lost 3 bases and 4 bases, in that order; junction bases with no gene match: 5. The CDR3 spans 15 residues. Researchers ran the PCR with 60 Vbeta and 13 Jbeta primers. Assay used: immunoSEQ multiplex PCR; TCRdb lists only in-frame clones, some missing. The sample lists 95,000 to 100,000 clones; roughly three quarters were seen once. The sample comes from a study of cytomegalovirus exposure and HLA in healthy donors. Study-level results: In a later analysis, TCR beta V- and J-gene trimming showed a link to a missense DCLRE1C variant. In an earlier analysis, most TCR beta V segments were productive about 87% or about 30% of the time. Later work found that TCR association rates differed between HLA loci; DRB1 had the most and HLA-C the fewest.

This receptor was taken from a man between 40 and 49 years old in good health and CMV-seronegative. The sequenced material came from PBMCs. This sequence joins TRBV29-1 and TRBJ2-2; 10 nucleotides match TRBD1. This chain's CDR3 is CSVEIGQGVTGELFF. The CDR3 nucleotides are TGCAGCGTTGAGATTGGACAGGGGGTCACCGGGGAGCTGTTTTTT.